These T cell receptor beta chains were read from a single sample in a study of Tregs in tolerant kidney transplant recipients. The method was immunoSEQ multiplex PCR; TCRdb's version includes in-frame clones alone and lacks a portion of them. The sample has nearly 95,000 clones; 93% are singletons. The sequencing here drew on CD4+ T cells from blood, taken before the transplant. The origin of the receptors is a human donor who received a combined kidney and bone marrow transplant. CDR3s include the opening cysteine and the closing phenylalanine or tryptophan. Each record gives: D gene, V gene, clone size, J gene, CDR3 protein, CDR3 DNA. D genes are given only for firm matches. Not all rows give a size; the values are once, few, many and, for expanded clones, a class.

>TRBD1|TRBV30|-|TRBJ2-5
CAWSLRQGEKETQYF
TGTGCCTGGAGTCTTCGACAGGGAGAAAAAGAGACCCAGTACTTC
>TRBD1|TRBV11-3|-|TRBJ1-2
CASSLKTGYGYTF
TGTGCCAGCAGCTTAAAGACAGGGTATGGCTACACCTTC
>-|TRBV9|-|TRBJ2-3
CASSVTGHTDTQYF
TGTGCCAGCAGCGTCACGGGACATACAGATACGCAGTATTTT
>TRBD1|TRBV6-6|-|TRBJ1-5
CASSLIGGDRAQPQHF
TGTGCCAGCAGTTTGATCGGGGGGGACAGGGCCCAGCCCCAGCATTTT
>TRBD1|TRBV25-1|-|TRBJ2-7
CASSDTTGMSYEQYF
TGTGCCAGCAGTGATACGACAGGGATGTCCTACGAGCAGTACTTC
>-|TRBV7-6|-|TRBJ2-2
CASSLEVPWGATGELFF
TGTGCCAGCAGCTTAGAAGTCCCGTGGGGAGCCACCGGGGAGCTGTTTTTT
>TRBD1|TRBV5-1|-|TRBJ1-1
CASSSTGVNTEAFF
TGCGCCAGCAGCTCGACAGGGGTGAACACTGAAGCTTTCTTT
>TRBD1|TRBV6-4|-|TRBJ1-2
CASSSGTGNHGYTF
TGTGCCAGCAGTTCCGGGACAGGGAACCATGGCTACACCTTC
>TRBD2|TRBV11-2|-|TRBJ2-7
CASSLGGNLYEQYF
TGTGCCAGCAGCTTGGGGGGGAATCTCTACGAGCAGTACTTC
>TRBD1|TRBV2|-|TRBJ1-3
CASLGQPGNTIYF
TGTGCCAGCTTGGGACAGCCTGGAAACACCATATATTTT
>-|TRBV5-1|-|TRBJ1-2
CASAHIGGGSGYTF
TGCGCCAGTGCGCATATTGGGGGGGGTAGCGGCTACACCTTC
>-|TRBV6-1|-|TRBJ2-2
CASMGARGNTGELFF
TGTGCCAGCATGGGGGCCCGAGGGAACACCGGGGAGCTGTTTTTT
>-|TRBV7-2|-|TRBJ1-1
CASSLQGLNTEAFF
TGTGCCAGCAGCTTACAGGGCTTGAACACTGAAGCTTTCTTT
>-|TRBV10-3|once|TRBJ1-5
CAISESMRDMTPQHF
TGTGCCATCAGTGAGTCGATGAGGGATATGACGCCCCAGCATTTT
>TRBD2|TRBV18|-|TRBJ2-7
CASSQGLAGADEQYF
TGTGCCAGCTCACAGGGACTAGCGGGAGCTGACGAGCAGTACTTC
>-|TRBV7-2|-|TRBJ2-7
CASSLVDRSYEQYF
TGTGCCAGCAGCTTAGTGGACAGATCGTACGAGCAGTACTTC
>-|TRBV7-8|-|TRBJ2-7
CASSLAGLGGEVHEQYF
TGTGCCAGCAGCCTAGCCGGATTGGGAGGCGAGGTCCACGAGCAGTACTTC
>-|TRBV19|-|TRBJ1-1
CASSIPNQGNTEAFF
TGTGCCAGTAGTATCCCCAACCAGGGGAACACTGAAGCTTTCTTT
>-|TRBV7-2|once|TRBJ2-7
CASSTGSYEQYF
TGTGCCAGCAGCACAGGATCCTACGAGCAGTACTTC
>-|TRBV19|-|TRBJ2-3
CASSISLSTDTQYF
TGTGCCAGTAGTATATCTCTGTCCACAGATACGCAGTATTTT
>-|TRBV18|-|TRBJ2-7
CASSQEKYEQYF
TGTGCCAGCTCACAAGAGAAATACGAGCAGTACTTC
>-|TRBV5-1|once|TRBJ2-1
CASRLSWSSYNEQFF
TGCGCCAGCAGGCTTAGTTGGAGCTCCTACAATGAGCAGTTCTTC
>TRBD1|TRBV25-1|-|TRBJ1-4
CASSPTRGGGEKLFF
TGTGCCAGCAGTCCGACGCGAGGGGGCGGTGAAAAACTGTTTTTT
>TRBD1|TRBV28|-|TRBJ2-3
CASSRQGGADTQYF
TGTGCCAGCAGTCGCCAAGGGGGCGCAGATACGCAGTATTTT
>TRBD1|TRBV19|-|TRBJ2-7
CASSILQGLEQYF
TGTGCCAGTAGTATCTTACAGGGGCTGGAGCAGTACTTC
>TRBD1|TRBV4-3|-|TRBJ1-2
CASSPNDRDLHGYTF
TGCGCCAGCAGCCCGAACGACAGGGACCTCCATGGCTACACCTTC
>-|TRBV5-4|-|TRBJ2-1
CASSLAQRRTYNEQFF
TGTGCCAGCAGCTTGGCCCAGCGGAGGACCTACAATGAGCAGTTCTTC
>TRBD2|TRBV7-2|once|TRBJ2-1
CASSLWALAGNNEQFF
TGTGCCAGCAGCTTATGGGCACTAGCGGGGAACAATGAGCAGTTCTTC
>-|TRBV6-5|-|TRBJ2-7
CASSYSGTGSYEQYF
TGTGCCAGCAGTTACAGCGGGACAGGATCCTACGAGCAGTACTTC
>-|TRBV11-3|-|TRBJ1-3
CASSLDNLVFSGNTIYF
TGTGCCAGCAGCTTGGACAACCTAGTATTCTCTGGAAACACCATATATTTT
>TRBD1|TRBV18|-|TRBJ1-4
CASSRGQGASATNEKLFF
TGTGCCAGCTCACGGGGACAGGGGGCGTCAGCAACTAATGAAAAACTGTTTTTT
>TRBD2|TRBV4-1|-|TRBJ2-7
CASSQEKRENYEQYF
TGCGCCAGCAGCCAAGAAAAGCGGGAGAACTACGAGCAGTACTTC
>TRBD1|TRBV9|-|TRBJ1-2
CASSVQGAGNYGYTF
TGTGCCAGCAGCGTACAGGGGGCGGGAAACTATGGCTACACCTTC
>-|TRBV5-1|-|TRBJ2-3
CASSLVPWDTRTDTQYF
TGCGCCAGCAGCCTAGTCCCGTGGGACACGCGCACAGATACGCAGTATTTT
>-|TRBV10-1|-|TRBJ1-5
CASSEPFGVRRPQPQHF
TGCGCCAGCAGTGAACCTTTCGGGGTGAGGAGGCCTCAGCCCCAGCATTTT
>TRBD1|TRBV7-9|-|TRBJ2-3
CASRRDSVDTQYF
TGTGCCAGTCGTCGGGACAGCGTAGATACGCAGTATTTT
>TRBD2|TRBV7-2|-|TRBJ2-5
CASSSPGLKTAQYF
TGTGCCAGCAGCTCTCCGGGACTAAAGACGGCCCAGTACTTC
>TRBD1|TRBV11-2|-|TRBJ2-7
CASSSRGQRISGISYEQYF
TGTGCCAGCAGCTCACGGGGACAGCGCATTTCCGGGATCTCCTACGAGCAGTACTTC
>TRBD2|TRBV25-1|-|TRBJ2-1
CASRLAGVFNEQFF
TGTGCCAGCAGATTAGCGGGAGTGTTCAATGAGCAGTTCTTC
>-|TRBV5-5|-|TRBJ2-3
CANYYMGTDTQYF
TGTGCCAACTATTATATGGGCACAGATACGCAGTATTTT
>TRBD1|TRBV19|-|TRBJ2-7
CASSIEADRRTYEQYF
TGTGCCAGTAGTATAGAGGCGGACAGGAGGACCTACGAGCAGTACTTC
>-|TRBV27|-|TRBJ1-1
CASTPRYGSIFTEAFF
TGTGCCAGCACCCCGAGGTATGGCAGCATCTTCACTGAAGCTTTCTTT
>TRBD1|TRBV5-4|-|TRBJ2-7
CASSTEDRGLSEQYF
TGTGCCAGCAGCACGGAGGACAGGGGGCTGTCCGAGCAGTACTTC
>TRBD1|TRBV7-9|-|TRBJ1-6
CASSSGTGDNSPLHF
TGTGCCAGCAGCTCGGGGACAGGGGATAATTCACCCCTCCACTTT
>TRBD2|TRBV7-9|-|TRBJ2-2
CASSLRLAGVSGELFF
TGTGCCAGCAGCCTTCGACTAGCGGGAGTGTCCGGGGAGCTGTTTTTT
>TRBD1|TRBV4-3|-|TRBJ2-7
CASSPGQAHPEQYF
TGCGCCAGCAGCCCCGGACAGGCTCATCCCGAGCAGTACTTC